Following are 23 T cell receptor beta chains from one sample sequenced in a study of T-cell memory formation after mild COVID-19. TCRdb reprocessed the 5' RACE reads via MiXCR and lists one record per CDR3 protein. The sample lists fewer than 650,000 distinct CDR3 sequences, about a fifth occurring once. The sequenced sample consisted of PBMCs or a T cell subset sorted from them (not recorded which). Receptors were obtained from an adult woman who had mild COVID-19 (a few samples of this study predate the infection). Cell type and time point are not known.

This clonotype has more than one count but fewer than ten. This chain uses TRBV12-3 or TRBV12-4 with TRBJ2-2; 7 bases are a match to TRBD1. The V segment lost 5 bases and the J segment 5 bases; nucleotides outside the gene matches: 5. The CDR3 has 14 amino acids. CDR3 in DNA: TGTGCCAGCAGTAGACAGGGTAAAACCGGGGAGCTGTTTTTT. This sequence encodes CASSRQGKTGELFF.

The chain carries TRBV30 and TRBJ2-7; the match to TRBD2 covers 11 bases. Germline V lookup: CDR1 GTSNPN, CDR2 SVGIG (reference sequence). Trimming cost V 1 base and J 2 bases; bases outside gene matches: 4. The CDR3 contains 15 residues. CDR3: CAWSGLAGPPYEQYF. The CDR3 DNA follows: TGTGCCTGGAGTGGACTAGCGGGACCCCCCTACGAGCAGTACTTC.

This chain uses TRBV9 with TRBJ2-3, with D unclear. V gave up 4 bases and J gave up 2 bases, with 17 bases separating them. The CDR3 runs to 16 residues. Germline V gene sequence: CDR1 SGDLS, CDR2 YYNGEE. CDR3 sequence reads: CASSPLQRWDTDTQYF. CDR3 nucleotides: TGTGCCAGCAGCCCCCTCCAAAGGTGGGACACAGATACGCAGTATTTT.

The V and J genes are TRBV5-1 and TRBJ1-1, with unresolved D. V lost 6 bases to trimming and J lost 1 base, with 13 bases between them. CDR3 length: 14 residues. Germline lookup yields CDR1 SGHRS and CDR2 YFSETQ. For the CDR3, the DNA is TGCGCCAGCACCTGGGCTCCTCAGAACACTGAAGCTTTCTTT. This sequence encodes CASTWAPQNTEAFF.

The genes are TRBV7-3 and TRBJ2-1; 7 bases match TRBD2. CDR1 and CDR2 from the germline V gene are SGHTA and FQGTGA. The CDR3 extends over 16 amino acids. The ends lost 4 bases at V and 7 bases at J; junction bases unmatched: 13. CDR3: CASSSEAGILWNEQFF. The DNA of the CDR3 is TGTGCCAGCAGCTCTGAAGCGGGAATCCTTTGGAATGAGCAGTTCTTC.

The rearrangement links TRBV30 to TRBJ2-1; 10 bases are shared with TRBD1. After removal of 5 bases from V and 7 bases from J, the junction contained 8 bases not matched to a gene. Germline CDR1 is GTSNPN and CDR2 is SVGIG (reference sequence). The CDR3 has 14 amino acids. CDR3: CAWHPGQGRNEQFF. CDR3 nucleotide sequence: TGTGCCTGGCATCCGGGACAGGGGAGGAATGAGCAGTTCTTC.

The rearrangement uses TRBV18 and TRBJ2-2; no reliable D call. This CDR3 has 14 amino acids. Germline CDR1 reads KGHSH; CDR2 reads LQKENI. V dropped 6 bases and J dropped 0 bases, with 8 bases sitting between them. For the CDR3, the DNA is TGTGCCAGCTCGGTGGGGACGAACACCGGGGAGCTGTTTTTT. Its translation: CASSVGTNTGELFF. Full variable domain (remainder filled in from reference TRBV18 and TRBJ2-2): NAGVMQNPRHLVRRRGQEARLRCSPMKGHSHVYWYRQLPEEGLKFMVYLQKENIIDESGMPKERFSAEFPKEGPSILRIQQVVRGDSAAYFCASSVGTNTGELFFGEGSRLTVL.

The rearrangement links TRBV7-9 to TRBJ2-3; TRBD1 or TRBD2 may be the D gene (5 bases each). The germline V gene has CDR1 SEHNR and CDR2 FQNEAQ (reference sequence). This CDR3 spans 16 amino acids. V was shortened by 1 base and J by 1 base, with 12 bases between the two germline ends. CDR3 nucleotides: TGTGCCAGCAGCTTAGGGTCGGGGCAAGGCACAGATACGCAGTATTTT. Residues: CASSLGSGQGTDTQYF.

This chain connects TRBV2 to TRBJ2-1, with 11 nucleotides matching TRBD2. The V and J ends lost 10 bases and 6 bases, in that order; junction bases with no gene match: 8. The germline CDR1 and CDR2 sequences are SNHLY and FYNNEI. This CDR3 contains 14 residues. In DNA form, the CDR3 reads TGTGCCACTCCGGGACTAGCGGAGATCAATGAGCAGTTCTTC. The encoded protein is CATPGLAEINEQFF.

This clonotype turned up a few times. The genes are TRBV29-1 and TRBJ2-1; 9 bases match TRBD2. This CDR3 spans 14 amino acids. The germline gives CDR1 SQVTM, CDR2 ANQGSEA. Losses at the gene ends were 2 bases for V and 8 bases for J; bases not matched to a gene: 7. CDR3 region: CSVESLLAGHEQFF. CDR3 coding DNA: TGCAGCGTTGAATCGTTACTAGCGGGCCATGAGCAGTTCTTC.

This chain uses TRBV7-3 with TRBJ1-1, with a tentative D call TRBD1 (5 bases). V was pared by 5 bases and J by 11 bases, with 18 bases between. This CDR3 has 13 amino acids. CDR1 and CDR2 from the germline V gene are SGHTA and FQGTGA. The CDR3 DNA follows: TGTGCCAGCAGCACGGGGCGGGTCGAAAAGGCTTTCTTT. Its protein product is CASSTGRVEKAFF.

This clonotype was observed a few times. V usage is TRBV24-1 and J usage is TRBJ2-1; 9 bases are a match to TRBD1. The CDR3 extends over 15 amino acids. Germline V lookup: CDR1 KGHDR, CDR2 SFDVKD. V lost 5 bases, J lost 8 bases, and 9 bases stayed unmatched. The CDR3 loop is CATSGAGTGRDEQFF. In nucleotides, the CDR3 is TGTGCCACCAGTGGCGCCGGGACAGGGCGGGATGAGCAGTTCTTC.

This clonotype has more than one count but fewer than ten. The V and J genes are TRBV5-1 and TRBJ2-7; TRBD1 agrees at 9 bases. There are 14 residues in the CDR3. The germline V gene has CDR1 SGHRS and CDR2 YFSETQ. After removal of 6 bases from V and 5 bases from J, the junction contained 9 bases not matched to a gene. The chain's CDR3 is CASTVGQGTNEQYF. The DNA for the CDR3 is TGCGCCAGCACGGTCGGACAGGGGACGAACGAGCAGTACTTC.

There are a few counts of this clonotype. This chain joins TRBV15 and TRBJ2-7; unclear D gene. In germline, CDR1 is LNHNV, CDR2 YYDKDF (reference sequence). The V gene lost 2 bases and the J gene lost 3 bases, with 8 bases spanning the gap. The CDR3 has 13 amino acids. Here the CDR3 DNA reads TGTGCCACCAGCAGAACCCTCCTCTACGAGCAGTACTTC. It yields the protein CATSRTLLYEQYF. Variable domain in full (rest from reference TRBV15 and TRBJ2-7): DAMVIQNPRYQVTQFGKPVTLSCSQTLNHNVMYWYQQKSSQAPKLLFHYYDKDFNNEADTPDNFQSRRPNTSFCFLDIRSPGLGDTAMYLCATSRTLLYEQYFGPGTRLTVT.

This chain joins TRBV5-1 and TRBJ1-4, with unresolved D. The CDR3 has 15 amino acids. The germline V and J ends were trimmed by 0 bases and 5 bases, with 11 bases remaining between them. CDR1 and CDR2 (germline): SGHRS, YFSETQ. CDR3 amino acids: CASSLVPGRNEKLFF. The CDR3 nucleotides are TGCGCCAGCAGCTTGGTACCAGGCCGAAATGAAAAACTGTTTTTT.

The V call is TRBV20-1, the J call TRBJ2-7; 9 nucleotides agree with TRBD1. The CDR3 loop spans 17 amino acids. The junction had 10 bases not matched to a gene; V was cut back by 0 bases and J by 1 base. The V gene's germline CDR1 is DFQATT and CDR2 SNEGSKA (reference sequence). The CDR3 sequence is CSARDITPTGGSYEQYF. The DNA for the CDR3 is TGCAGTGCTAGAGATATCACCCCGACAGGGGGTTCCTACGAGCAGTACTTC.

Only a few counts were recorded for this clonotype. CDR3 nucleotide sequence: TGTGCCAGCAGTGGCGACAGGGGAGTAGCCTACGAGCAGTACTTC. This codes for CASSGDRGVAYEQYF. The rearrangement links TRBV2 to TRBJ2-7; 8 bases align to TRBD1. CDR1 and CDR2 from the germline V gene are SNHLY and FYNNEI. The CDR3 consists of 15 residues. Trimming cost V 4 bases and J 2 bases; bases outside gene matches: 7.

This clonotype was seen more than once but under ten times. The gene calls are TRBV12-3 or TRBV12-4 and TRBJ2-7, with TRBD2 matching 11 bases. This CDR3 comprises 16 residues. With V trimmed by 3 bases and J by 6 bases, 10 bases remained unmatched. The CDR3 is CASSFIAGGHTGEQYF. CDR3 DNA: TGTGCCAGCAGTTTCATAGCGGGAGGGCATACAGGCGAGCAGTACTTC.

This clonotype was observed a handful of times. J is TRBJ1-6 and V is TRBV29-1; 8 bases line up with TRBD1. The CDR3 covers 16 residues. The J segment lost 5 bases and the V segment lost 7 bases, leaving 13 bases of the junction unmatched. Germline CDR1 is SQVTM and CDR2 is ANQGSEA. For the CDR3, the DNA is TGCAGCGGCATGAGCCCTGGGACAGGCAATAATTCACCCCTCCACTTT. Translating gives CSGMSPGTGNNSPLHF. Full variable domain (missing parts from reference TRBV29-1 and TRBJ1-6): SAVISQKPSRDICQRGTSLTIQCQVDSQVTMMFWYRQQPGQSLTLIATANQGSEATYESGFVIDKFPISRPNLTFSTLTVSNMSPEDSSIYLCSGMSPGTGNNSPLHFGNGTRLTVT.

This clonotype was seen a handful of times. The CDR3 sequence: CASSGRDREVNEQFF. CDR3 nucleotide sequence: TGTGCCAGCAGCGGGCGGGACAGGGAAGTAAATGAGCAGTTCTTC. The chain recombines TRBV9 with TRBJ2-1; 9 bases agree with TRBD1. The J segment lost 7 bases and the V segment lost 3 bases, leaving 8 bases of the junction unmatched. CDR1 is SGDLS, CDR2 YYNGEE, per germline. There are 15 residues in the CDR3.

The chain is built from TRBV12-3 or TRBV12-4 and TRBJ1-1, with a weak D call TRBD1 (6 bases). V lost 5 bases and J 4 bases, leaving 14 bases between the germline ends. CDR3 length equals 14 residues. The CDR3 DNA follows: TGTGCCAGCAGTGCCGGGACAACTCTCACTGAAGCTTTCTTT. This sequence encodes CASSAGTTLTEAFF.

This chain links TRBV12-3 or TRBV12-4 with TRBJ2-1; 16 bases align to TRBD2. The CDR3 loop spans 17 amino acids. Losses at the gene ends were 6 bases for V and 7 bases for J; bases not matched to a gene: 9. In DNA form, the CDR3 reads TGTGCCAGCAGCCCCGGGACTAGCGGGGGGGTTAGGAATGAGCAGTTCTTC. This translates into CASSPGTSGGVRNEQFF.

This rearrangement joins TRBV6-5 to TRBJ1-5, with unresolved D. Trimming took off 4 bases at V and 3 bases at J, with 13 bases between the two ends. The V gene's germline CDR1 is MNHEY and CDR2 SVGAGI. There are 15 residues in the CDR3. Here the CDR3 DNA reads TGTGCCAGCAGTTCTTCACGGGGATCCAATCAGCCCCAGCATTTT. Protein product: CASSSSRGSNQPQHF.